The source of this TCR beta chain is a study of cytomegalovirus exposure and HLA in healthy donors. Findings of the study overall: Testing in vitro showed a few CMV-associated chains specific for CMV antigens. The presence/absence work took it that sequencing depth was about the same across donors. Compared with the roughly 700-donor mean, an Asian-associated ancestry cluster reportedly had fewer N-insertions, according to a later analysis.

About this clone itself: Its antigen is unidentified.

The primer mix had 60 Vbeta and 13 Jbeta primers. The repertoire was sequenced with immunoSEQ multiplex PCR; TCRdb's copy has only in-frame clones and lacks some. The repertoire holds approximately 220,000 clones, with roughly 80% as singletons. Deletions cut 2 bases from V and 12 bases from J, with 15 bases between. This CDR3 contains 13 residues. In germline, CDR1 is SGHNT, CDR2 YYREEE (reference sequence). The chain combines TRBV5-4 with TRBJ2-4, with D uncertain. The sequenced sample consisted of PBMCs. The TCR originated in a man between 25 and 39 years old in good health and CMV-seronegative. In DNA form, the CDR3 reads TGTGCCAGCAGCTTCTCTATTCTAGACGCTCAGTACTTC. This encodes CASSFSILDAQYF.